This T cell receptor (beta chain) derives from a study of T cell responses to AZD1222 COVID-19 vaccine. Assay: immunoSEQ multiplex PCR; the TCRdb copy retains only in-frame clones and omits some. The sample has roughly 180,000 clones, nearly 95% seen once. V lost 1 base to trimming and J lost 8 bases; unmatched junction nucleotides: 7. This CDR3 has 15 amino acids. The germline V gene has CDR1 SGHAT and CDR2 FQDESV (reference sequence). This specimen consisted of peripheral blood, obtained 28 days after the second AZD1222 dose. The chain carries TRBV11-1 and TRBJ2-1, with 8 bases that match TRBD2. This TCR derives from an adult who received the AZD1222 COVID-19 vaccine. The CDR3 DNA is TGTGCCAGCAGCTTAGTGAGCGGGAGCACCGATGAGCAGTTCTTC. This encodes CASSLVSGSTDEQFF.